This T cell receptor (beta chain) derives from a study of T cell responses to AZD1222 COVID-19 vaccine. Only in-frame clones appear in the TCRdb table, and some are missing; sequencing was by immunoSEQ multiplex PCR. The sample consists of more than 90,000 clones, approximately 89% of them appearing once. CDR1 is SGHRS, CDR2 YFSETQ, per germline. CDR3 length: 16 residues. Deletions cut 0 bases from V and 1 base from J, with 10 bases between. Findings and limits, study-wide: Only 5 to 7 AZD1222 recipients tested seropositive at baseline. Donors were mostly white British, more females; clonal diversity possibly underestimated. Two AZD1222 doses significantly raised spike-specific TCR breadth and depth over controls. Regions 160-218 and 743-854 dominated among vaccine-associated CD4 TCRs spanning spike.

In its sample, this clone was seen a few times. Its target is unknown. The V and J genes are TRBV5-1 and TRBJ2-2; D gene ambiguous. The sample was peripheral blood, taken 28 days after the second AZD1222 dose. The TCR was taken from an adult who received the AZD1222 COVID-19 vaccine. The CDR3 loop is CASSLGGIGNTGELFF. The CDR3 nucleotides read TGCGCCAGCAGCTTGGGGGGTATTGGGAACACCGGGGAGCTGTTTTTT.